A selection of T cell receptor beta chains follows, all from one sample in a study of blood T cell repertoires in COVID-19. Profiling relied on immunoSEQ multiplex PCR, and the TCRdb table lists in-frame clones only, not all of them. Found here are nearly 100,000 clones, about four fifths of them singletons; the top ten hold roughly a sixth. The specimen was peripheral blood. The receptor source for this set is a woman in her sixties or seventies with acute or convalescent COVID-19. Both conserved end residues are part of each CDR3. D genes are given only for firm matches.

d_call | j_call | v_call | cdr3_aa
. | TRBJ1-4 | TRBV5-5 | CASSLGRRLEKLFF
TRBD2 | TRBJ2-5 | TRBV18 | CASSAVSGGSETQYF
. | TRBJ1-1 | TRBV12-3/TRBV12-4 | CASSSGGTEAFF
. | TRBJ1-2 | TRBV7-2 | CASSLGGRGADGYTF
TRBD2 | TRBJ2-2 | TRBV3-1/TRBV3-2 | CASSLGGARGGELFF
. | TRBJ1-3 | TRBV10-3 | CAISNPRVSGNTIYF
TRBD2 | TRBJ2-5 | TRBV7-9 | CASSGGLAGTQYF
TRBD2 | TRBJ2-1 | TRBV5-4 | CASSIAGGASYNEQFF
TRBD1 | TRBJ1-6 | TRBV7-3 | CASSSQGGGSPLHF
. | TRBJ1-1 | TRBV3-1/TRBV3-2 | CASSQGLGTLNTEAFF
TRBD2 | TRBJ2-1 | TRBV4-1 | CASSQGVLAGGNNEQFF
. | TRBJ1-4 | TRBV7-9 | CASSSRQIFNEKLFF
TRBD2 | TRBJ2-3 | TRBV19 | CATHGGALSSTDTQYF
TRBD1 | TRBJ1-2 | TRBV29-1 | CSVLGQVEGGYGYTF
TRBD1 | TRBJ1-2 | TRBV3-1/TRBV3-2 | CASSPWTGGHNYGYTF
TRBD2 | TRBJ2-3 | TRBV18 | CASSSIAGSTDTQYF
. | TRBJ1-2 | TRBV3-1/TRBV3-2 | CASSPRGTAGGYTF
. | TRBJ2-2 | TRBV6-1 | CASSERGADTGELFF
TRBD2 | TRBJ2-3 | TRBV5-4 | CASSLVRGGTTDTQYF
. | TRBJ1-2 | TRBV27 | CASSPGQFFNYGYTF
TRBD1 | TRBJ1-5 | TRBV24-1 | CATSARQGEHQPQHF
TRBD1 | TRBJ1-1 | TRBV5-1 | CATATGGGNTEAFF
. | TRBJ2-3 | TRBV25-1 | CASSARRGTQYF
TRBD1 | TRBJ2-1 | TRBV7-2 | CASSSSGTGVHNEQFF
TRBD1 | TRBJ2-7 | TRBV28 | CASSKGQSAYEQYF
. | TRBJ1-6 | TRBV5-4 | CASSFAGSPLHF
TRBD2 | TRBJ2-7 | TRBV7-6 | CASSRLAGISYEQYF
. | TRBJ2-1 | TRBV2 | CASSVSNGGAYNEQFF
. | TRBJ1-6 | TRBV9 | CASSVADNNSPLHF
TRBD1 | TRBJ2-7 | TRBV6-2/TRBV6-3 | CASSYGTGSTYEQYF
. | TRBJ1-1 | TRBV4-2 | CASSPSQAENTEAFF
. | TRBJ1-6 | TRBV2 | CASNTVANSPLHF
. | TRBJ2-2 | TRBV5-1 | CASSRSPGQNTGELFF
. | TRBJ2-2 | TRBV11-2 | CASSFERLSTGELFF
TRBD1 | TRBJ2-2 | TRBV4-2 | CASSQELATGAFDVSGELFF
. | TRBJ1-6 | TRBV11-2 | CASSSGGYNSPLHF
TRBD1 | TRBJ1-1 | TRBV11-3 | CASSRDRGQINTEAFF
TRBD1 | TRBJ2-1 | TRBV5-6 | CASSIPRDRRNNEQFF
TRBD2 | TRBJ2-7 | TRBV30 | CAWSVGGVYEQYF
. | TRBJ2-3 | TRBV11-2 | CASSDGSSYTDTQYF
. | TRBJ1-3 | TRBV28 | CASSLLGSGFENTIYF
TRBD2 | TRBJ2-3 | TRBV3-1/TRBV3-2 | CATGASGGPTDTQYF
. | TRBJ2-7 | TRBV11-2 | CASSRVRGNYEQYF
TRBD2 | TRBJ2-1 | TRBV5-4 | CASSHSGGANEQFF
TRBD2 | TRBJ2-5 | TRBV11-3 | CASSGSGDQETQYF
. | TRBJ1-2 | TRBV5-6 | CASSLAGGEGGYTF
. | TRBJ1-2 | TRBV9 | CASSVDGGYGYTF
. | TRBJ1-2 | TRBV27 | CASSLSGSSGGYTF
TRBD1 | TRBJ2-7 | TRBV29-1 | CSVEAAAGGYEQYF
. | TRBJ2-3 | TRBV6-5 | CASSRDWRAEDTQYF
TRBD1 | TRBJ1-2 | TRBV5-6 | CASSLRDRASVYTF
. | TRBJ1-1 | TRBV7-9 | CASSYRGTEAFF
TRBD1 | TRBJ2-4 | TRBV5-5 | CASSLTGVSKNIQYF
TRBD1 | TRBJ2-6 | TRBV19 | CAMGQAGANVLTF